Shown below are 3 T cell receptor beta chains from a single sample sequenced in a study of shared clonotypes between healthy human individuals. Sequencing used immunoSEQ multiplex PCR; TCRdb keeps in-frame clones, though not all of them. The sample carries under 2,500,000 clones, roughly 95% recorded once. The sequencing input was naive CD4+ T cells sorted from blood. The subset denotes: CD45RA+ positively selected. Receptors originate from a man aged 18 to 35 in good health.

The chain recombines TRBV18 with TRBJ1-5; possible D gene TRBD1, 6 bases. From germline, CDR1 is KGHSH and CDR2 LQKENI. V was pared by 6 bases and J by 6 bases, with 15 bases between. The CDR3 is made up of 14 amino acids. The CDR3 loop reads CASSETGLGQPQHF. The CDR3, as DNA: TGTGCCAGCTCGGAAACAGGGTTGGGTCAGCCCCAGCATTTT.

The chain joins TRBV27 to TRBJ1-6; 8 bases align to TRBD1. This CDR3 has 18 residues. Germline lookup yields CDR1 MNHEY and CDR2 SMNVEV (reference sequence). The V and J ends lost 4 bases and 0 bases, in that order; junction bases with no gene match: 8. The CDR3: CASSSKGQANSYNSPLHF. The CDR3, as DNA: TGTGCCAGCAGTTCGAAGGGACAGGCAAACTCCTATAATTCACCCCTCCACTTT.

This chain links TRBV18 with TRBJ1-1, with a possible D match to TRBD1 (6 bases). Germline assignment: CDR1 KGHSH and CDR2 LQKENI. The CDR3 has 15 residues. V was clipped by 3 bases and J by 2 bases, with 13 bases between them. CDR3 coding DNA: TGTGCCAGCTCACCCGCCGGGGGCCTCAACACTGAAGCTTTCTTT. Protein: CASSPAGGLNTEAFF.